The 30 T cell receptor beta chains given below trace back to one sample, sequenced in a study of blood T cell repertoires in COVID-19. Assay: immunoSEQ multiplex PCR; the TCRdb copy retains only in-frame clones and omits some. Of fewer than 200,000 clones listed, around 80% are singletons. Sequencing used PBMCs or T cells enriched from blood (not recorded which). All receptors come from an older woman in a cohort exposed to, infected with or recovered from COVID-19 (not recorded which).

The chain uses TRBV5-4 and TRBJ1-3; D ambiguous. CDR3 length: 14 residues. V lost 0 bases and J lost 1, with 5 bases in between. Per germline, CDR1 SGHNT and CDR2 YYREEE (reference sequence). CDR3 coding DNA: TGTGCCAGCAGCTTGGGGGAGTCTGGAAACACCATATATTTT. Amino acids: CASSLGESGNTIYF.

The chain is built from TRBV2 and TRBJ2-2; 9 bases align to TRBD1. The length of the CDR3 is 16 residues. With 5 bases clipped from V and 2 bases from J, the junction kept 6 bases outside the gene matches. From germline, CDR1 is SNHLY and CDR2 FYNNEI. The CDR3 loop is CASSLQGAGNTGELFF. CDR3 nucleotides: TGTGCCAGCAGTTTACAGGGGGCGGGTAACACCGGGGAGCTGTTTTTT. Full variable domain (outside the CDR3, taken from reference TRBV2 and TRBJ2-2): EPEVTQTPSHQVTQMGQEVILRCVPISNHLYFYWYRQILGQKVEFLVSFYNNEISEKSEIFDDQFSVERPDGSNFTLKIRSTKLEDSAMYFCASSLQGAGNTGELFFGEGSRLTVL.

The rearrangement links TRBV19 to TRBJ1-4, with D uncertain. The CDR3 is 18 amino acids. Germline V gene sequence: CDR1 LNHDA, CDR2 SQIVND (reference sequence). Between the trimmed V and J ends, which lost 3 bases and 0 bases, there was a span of 17 bases. The CDR3 reads CASSIGSQAFPTNEKLFF. The CDR3, as DNA: TGTGCCAGTAGTATTGGTTCCCAGGCGTTTCCAACTAATGAAAAACTGTTTTTT. Based on the CDR3 plus reference TRBV19 and TRBJ1-4, the full variable domain is DGGITQSPKYLFRKEGQNVTLSCEQNLNHDAMYWYRQDPGQGLRLIYYSQIVNDFQKGDIAEGYSVSREKKESFPLTVTSAQKNPTAFYLCASSIGSQAFPTNEKLFFGSGTQLSVL.

The chain carries TRBV19 and TRBJ2-1, with TRBD1 matching 8 bases. The CDR3 sequence is 15 residues long. V lost 8 bases, J lost 9 bases, and 15 bases stayed unmatched. Germline V gives CDR1 LNHDA, CDR2 SQIVND (reference sequence). This chain's CDR3 is CASSGSRAGGVEQFF. The CDR3 nucleotides read TGTGCCAGTTCCGGATCTAGGGCAGGGGGCGTTGAGCAGTTCTTC.

The J gene is TRBJ1-6, the V gene TRBV3-1 (or the pseudogene TRBV3-2), with D perhaps TRBD1 (6 bases). The CDR3 has 13 residues. V lost 5 bases, J lost 8 bases, and 10 bases lay in between. Per germline, CDR1 LGHDT and CDR2 YNNKEL (reference sequence). CDR3 amino acids: CASSSRQDSPLHF. CDR3 bases: TGTGCCAGCAGCTCTAGACAGGATTCACCCCTCCACTTT.

This clone was found many times. Other DNA sequences in the same sample also yield this CDR3. This chain links TRBV9 with TRBJ2-2, with D maybe TRBD2 (5 bases). The V and J ends lost 3 bases and 6 bases respectively, with 6 bases between them. The CDR3 contains 12 residues. CDR1 SGDLS and CDR2 YYNGEE come from the germline V gene. CDR3 DNA: TGTGCCAGCAGCGAGGGAGCCGGGGAGCTGTTTTTT. Translated, it gives CASSEGAGELFF.

This chain connects TRBV5-1 to TRBJ1-1; TRBD1 matches at 7 bases. Germline CDR1 is SGHRS and CDR2 is YFSETQ. The V and J ends lost 0 bases and 6 bases, in that order; junction bases with no gene match: 2. The CDR3 runs 13 residues. The CDR3 loop is CASSLEGAPEAFF. The CDR3 DNA is TGCGCCAGCAGCTTGGAGGGGGCGCCTGAAGCTTTCTTT.

The chain has TRBV19 and TRBJ1-4; tentatively, D is TRBD1 (5 bases). This CDR3 region has 16 residues. Looked up from germline, CDR1 is LNHDA and CDR2 is SQIVND (reference sequence). The V gene lost 5 bases and the J gene lost 4 bases, with 17 bases spanning the gap. The CDR3 sequence: CASSRKTGLNNEKLFF. As DNA, the CDR3 is TGTGCCAGTAGTCGCAAAACGGGACTCAATAATGAAAAACTGTTTTTT.

CDR3 amino acids: CASRRARVLNTEAFF. Here the CDR3 DNA reads TGTGCCAGCAGACGCGCCCGGGTCCTGAACACTGAAGCTTTCTTT. The J gene is TRBJ1-1, the V gene TRBV5-8; D call uncertain. CDR1 is SGHTS and CDR2 is YDEGEE in the germline V gene. The ends were cut back, 5 bases at V and 0 bases at J, with 14 bases in the middle. CDR3 length: 15 amino acids. Looking up the rest from reference TRBV5-8 and TRBJ1-1 gives the full variable domain: EAGVTQSPTHLIKTRGQQATLRCSPISGHTSVYWYQQALGLGLQFLLWYDEGEERNRGNFPPRFSGRQFPNYSSELNVNALELEDSALYLCASRRARVLNTEAFFGQGTRLTVV.

The V gene is TRBV5-8, the J gene TRBJ1-2; D unresolved. Germline CDR1 reads SGHTS; CDR2 reads YDEGEE. V shed 4 bases and J shed 4 bases, with 11 bases lying between them. CDR3 length equals 13 residues. CDR3 nucleotide sequence: TGTGCCAGCAGCCTCCGCCGGGGCTATGGCTACACCTTC. Amino acid sequence: CASSLRRGYGYTF.

The chain employs TRBV5-1 and TRBJ2-3, with D hard to call. This CDR3 has 14 residues. CDR1 and CDR2 from the germline V gene are SGHRS and YFSETQ. Trimming took 0 bases from V and 2 from J, leaving 7 bases between them. CDR3 DNA: TGCGCCAGCAGCTTGGAAATCAACACAGATACGCAGTATTTT. Translated, it gives CASSLEINTDTQYF.

This chain uses TRBV19 with TRBJ2-3, with a possible D match to TRBD1 (5 bases). The CDR3 consists of 13 residues. From germline, CDR1 is LNHDA and CDR2 SQIVND (reference sequence). V gave up 3 bases and J gave up 6 bases, with 10 bases separating them. The CDR3 DNA is TGTGCCAGTAGTATTCTCTCAGGGGATACGCAGTATTTT. This encodes CASSILSGDTQYF.

The CDR3 DNA sequence: TGTGCCACCGGACAGATCCCGTCGGGCGAGCAGTACTTC. It translates to CATGQIPSGEQYF. The chain joins TRBV19 to TRBJ2-7; TRBD1 might be the D (6 bases). This CDR3 spans 13 amino acids. CDR1 LNHDA and CDR2 SQIVND come from the germline V gene (reference sequence). V was clipped by 10 bases and J by 6 bases, with 19 bases between them.

The chain has TRBV28 and TRBJ2-5; the D gene is possibly TRBD1 (6 bases). Germline values: CDR1 MDHEN, CDR2 SYDVKM. V was shortened by 2 bases and J by 5 bases, with 12 bases between the two germline ends. The CDR3 runs to 14 residues. CDR3: CASSLGTTLETQYF. The DNA of the CDR3 is TGTGCCAGCAGTTTAGGGACAACTTTGGAGACCCAGTACTTC.

The chain recombines TRBV18 with TRBJ2-2; D gene uncertain. V shed 1 base and J shed 1 base, with 4 bases lying between them. CDR1 and CDR2 from the germline V gene are KGHSH and LQKENI. The CDR3 is 14 amino acids. In nucleotides, the CDR3 is TGTGCCAGCTCACCACGCAGGAACACCGGGGAGCTGTTTTTT. This sequence encodes CASSPRRNTGELFF.

This clone appeared a few times. The junction shows a germline mismatch at one end, possibly a read error. V gene TRBV7-7 combines with J gene TRBJ2-3, with 9 bases lining up with TRBD2. Germline V CDR1 and CDR2: SSHAT, FNYEAQ (reference sequence). This CDR3 spans 16 amino acids. In DNA, the CDR3 is TGTGCTAGCAGCTTAGGCGGGCTAGCGGGAACAGATACGCAGTATTTT. Translating it yields CASSLGGLAGTDTQYF. The full variable domain, with the rest looked up from reference TRBV7-7 and TRBJ2-3, is GAGVSQSPRYKVTKRGQDVTLRCDPISSHATLYWYQQALGQGPEFLTYFNYEAQPDKSGLPSDRFSAERPEGSISTLTIQRTEQRDSAMYRCASSLGGLAGTDTQYFGPGTRLTVL.

For this clone: Other nucleotide sequences from this sample produce the same CDR3. The chain employs TRBV2 and TRBJ2-5, with D unresolved. V lost 6 bases and J 3 bases, leaving 5 bases between the germline ends. The CDR3 spans 11 residues. CDR1 and CDR2 (germline): SNHLY, FYNNEI. The CDR3 protein is CASSVEETQYF. The CDR3 nucleotides read TGTGCCAGCAGCGTCGAAGAGACCCAGTACTTC. Supplemented by reference TRBV2 and TRBJ2-5, the full variable domain reads EPEVTQTPSHQVTQMGQEVILRCVPISNHLYFYWYRQILGQKVEFLVSFYNNEISEKSEIFDDQFSVERPDGSNFTLKIRSTKLEDSAMYFCASSVEETQYFGPGTRLLVL.

The chain combines TRBV4-1 with TRBJ2-7, with TRBD1 matching over 7 bases. Per the germline V gene, CDR1 is MGHRA and CDR2 is YSYEKL. CDR3 length equals 15 residues. V trimming: 3 bases; J trimming: 3 bases; junction bases outside the gene matches: 8. The CDR3 sequence: CASSQGRDSFYEQYF. In DNA form, the CDR3 reads TGCGCCAGCAGCCAGGGCCGGGACAGCTTCTACGAGCAGTACTTC.

This clone came up a few times. The chain links TRBV5-4 to TRBJ2-7; TRBD2 matches 8 bases. Germline values: CDR1 SGHNT, CDR2 YYREEE (reference sequence). CDR3 length: 15 residues. V lost 2 bases and J lost 3; bases outside the gene matches: 7. The CDR3: CASSLPGAGVYEQYF. DNA for the CDR3: TGTGCCAGCAGCTTACCGGGAGCGGGGGTCTACGAGCAGTACTTC. The complete variable domain, with remaining parts taken from reference TRBV5-4 and TRBJ2-7, reads ETGVTQSPTHLIKTRGQQVTLRCSSQSGHNTVSWYQQALGQGPQFIFQYYREEENGRGNFPPRFSGLQFPNYSSELNVNALELDDSALYLCASSLPGAGVYEQYFGPGTRLTVT.

The chain links TRBV5-1 to TRBJ2-1; 8 bases are a match to TRBD2. CDR3 size: 16 residues. Germline V gene sequence: CDR1 SGHRS, CDR2 YFSETQ. The J segment lost 4 bases and the V segment lost 3 bases, leaving 9 bases of the junction unmatched. This CDR3 reads CASSSTGTRVYNEQFF. In DNA, the CDR3 is TGCGCCAGCAGCTCTACCGGGACTAGGGTTTACAATGAGCAGTTCTTC.

The V and J genes are TRBV6-5 and TRBJ1-4, with D perhaps matching TRBD1 (6 bases). Germline V gives CDR1 MNHEY, CDR2 SVGAGI. The V and J ends lost 6 bases and 5 bases respectively, with 13 bases between them. This CDR3 has 14 residues. The CDR3 sequence is CASSLQGGNEKLFF. The CDR3 DNA sequence: TGTGCCAGCAGCCTACAGGGTGGGAATGAAAAACTGTTTTTT.

This chain uses TRBV28 with TRBJ2-3; D call uncertain. The CDR3 is made up of 15 amino acids. V was pared by 6 bases and J by 7 bases, with 20 bases between. Germline-derived CDR1 and CDR2 are MDHEN and SYDVKM. This CDR3 reads CASSLRITVEHTQYF. The CDR3 bases are TGTGCCAGCAGCCTCAGGATAACGGTAGAACATACGCAGTATTTT.

The V and J genes are TRBV7-9 and TRBJ1-2, with 7 nucleotides matching TRBD1. This CDR3 spans 14 amino acids. With 3 bases clipped from V and 4 bases from J, the junction kept 5 bases outside the gene matches. In germline, CDR1 is SEHNR, CDR2 FQNEAQ (reference sequence). CDR3 in amino acids: CASSFSAGGYGYTF. DNA for the CDR3: TGTGCCAGCAGCTTCTCCGCAGGGGGCTATGGCTACACCTTC. Together with reference TRBV7-9 and TRBJ1-2, the CDR3 gives the full variable domain: DTGVSQNPRHKITKRGQNVTFRCDPISEHNRLYWYRQTLGQGPEFLTYFQNEAQLEKSRLLSDRFSAERPKGSFSTLEIQRTEQGDSAMYLCASSFSAGGYGYTFGSGTRLTVV.

The chain recombines TRBV7-3 with TRBJ2-5; 12 bases match TRBD2. Germline-derived CDR1 and CDR2 are SGHTA and FQGTGA. CDR3 size: 18 residues. The J segment lost 1 base and the V segment lost 5 bases, leaving 11 bases of the junction unmatched. The CDR3 nucleotides read TGTGCCAGCAGCCCAGGGGCGACTAGCGGGAGTGGCCAAGAGACCCAGTACTTC. Protein: CASSPGATSGSGQETQYF.

With respect to this clone: A read error may be the cause here, since a much bigger clone is one base away. This chain links TRBV3-1 (or the pseudogene TRBV3-2) with TRBJ2-3; D is possibly TRBD2 (6 bases). The CDR3 sequence is 12 residues long. Germline V CDR1 and CDR2: LGHDT, YNNKEL (reference sequence). Trimming removed 6 bases from V and 2 bases from J, with 6 bases in between. CDR3 nucleotides: TGTGCCAGCAGGGACTACACAGATACGCAGTATTTT. Translated: CASRDYTDTQYF.

This chain connects TRBV25-1 to TRBJ1-1; 9 bases line up with TRBD1. CDR1 and CDR2 from the germline V gene are MGHDK and SYGVNS. The V gene end was trimmed by 1 base and the J gene end by 2 bases; junction bases not matched to a gene: 8. This CDR3 is 17 amino acids long. The CDR3 DNA reads TGTGCCAGCAGTGAATCGGGACAGGGAACCCCCAACACTGAAGCTTTCTTT. This codes for CASSESGQGTPNTEAFF.

This clone was observed a handful of times. Here the CDR3 reads CASSLEDWTGTYEQYF. CDR3 nucleotides: TGTGCCAGCAGCTTAGAGGACTGGACAGGTACCTACGAGCAGTACTTC. This chain joins TRBV7-8 and TRBJ2-7; TRBD1 agrees at 7 bases. The V gene end was trimmed by 1 base and the J gene end by 2 bases; junction bases not matched to a gene: 8. The CDR3 loop spans 16 amino acids. From germline, CDR1 is SGHVS and CDR2 FQNEAQ.

The chain joins TRBV24-1 to TRBJ2-1, with 8 bases fitting TRBD2. The CDR3 totals 18 residues. CDR1 is KGHDR, CDR2 SFDVKD, per germline. V lost 2 bases to trimming and J lost 13 bases; unmatched junction nucleotides: 21. DNA for the CDR3: TGTGCCACCAGTGATTGGGGTAGCGGGACAACCTATCGCCGAGAACAGTTCTTC. Encoded protein: CATSDWGSGTTYRREQFF.

The DNA of the CDR3 is TGTGCCAGCTCCCTCCAGGCGGGTAACCAAGAGACCCAGTACTTC. It translates to CASSLQAGNQETQYF. This chain uses TRBV18 with TRBJ2-5; a possible D gene is TRBD2 (5 bases). CDR3 length: 15 amino acids. Trimming stripped 6 bases from V and 0 bases from J, with 14 bases between. Per germline, CDR1 KGHSH and CDR2 LQKENI. The variable domain in full, with the rest retrieved from reference TRBV18 and TRBJ2-5, is NAGVMQNPRHLVRRRGQEARLRCSPMKGHSHVYWYRQLPEEGLKFMVYLQKENIIDESGMPKERFSAEFPKEGPSILRIQQVVRGDSAAYFCASSLQAGNQETQYFGPGTRLLVL.

The gene calls are TRBV5-1 and TRBJ2-3; 8 positions agree with TRBD2. The CDR3 has 16 amino acids. The V gene end was trimmed by 1 base and the J gene end by 0 bases; junction bases not matched to a gene: 4. Germline V lookup: CDR1 SGHRS, CDR2 YFSETQ. This CDR3 is CASSLLAGTSTDTQYF. The CDR3 DNA reads as TGCGCCAGCAGCTTGTTAGCGGGAACGAGCACAGATACGCAGTATTTT.